The rows below give T cell receptor beta chains drawn from one sample of a study of blood T cell repertoires in COVID-19. Profiled with immunoSEQ multiplex PCR; TCRdb holds only in-frame clones, not every one. The sample contains roughly 250,000 clones, about 86% of which appear only once. The sample taken for sequencing was peripheral blood. Receptors originate from a woman younger than 45 with COVID-19, enrolled during active disease. Both conserved end residues are part of each CDR3. The D gene is left open where the match is weak. Only some rows state a clone size, as once, few, many or a class for expanded clones.

v_call: TRBV2
j_call: TRBJ2-5
d_call: NA
clone_size: NA
cdr3_aa: CASSGRGPETQYF
cdr3_nt: TGTGCCAGCAGTGGGCGGGGTCCGGAGACCCAGTACTTC

v_call: TRBV5-1
j_call: TRBJ1-4
d_call: TRBD1
clone_size: NA
cdr3_aa: CASSYHRDRGRTNEKLFF
cdr3_nt: TGCGCCAGCAGCTACCACCGGGACAGGGGGCGAACTAATGAAAAACTGTTTTTT

v_call: TRBV13
j_call: TRBJ2-3
d_call: TRBD2
clone_size: NA
cdr3_aa: CASSPRGKNTDTQYF
cdr3_nt: TGTGCCAGCAGCCCGCGGGGGAAGAACACAGATACGCAGTATTTT

v_call: TRBV6-2/TRBV6-3
j_call: TRBJ2-4
d_call: TRBD1
clone_size: NA
cdr3_aa: CASCPPAGYRGPSPSAKNIQYF
cdr3_nt: TGTGCCAGCTGCCCCCCCGCCGGATACAGGGGGCCCAGTCCATCAGCCAAAAACATTCAGTACTTC

v_call: TRBV4-1
j_call: TRBJ2-4
d_call: NA
clone_size: NA
cdr3_aa: CASSQDSSPSLDQYF
cdr3_nt: TGCGCCAGCAGCCAAGATTCCAGCCCTAGCCTGGATCAGTACTTC

v_call: TRBV4-2
j_call: TRBJ2-7
d_call: NA
clone_size: NA
cdr3_aa: CASSQLTNPYEQYF
cdr3_nt: TGTGCCAGCAGCCAATTGACTAATCCATACGAGCAGTACTTC

v_call: TRBV6-5
j_call: TRBJ2-7
d_call: NA
clone_size: NA
cdr3_aa: CASSYEGTRSSYEQYF
cdr3_nt: TGTGCCAGCAGTTACGAAGGGACACGAAGCTCCTACGAGCAGTACTTC

v_call: TRBV7-2
j_call: TRBJ2-5
d_call: NA
clone_size: NA
cdr3_aa: CASSPSRAGETQYF
cdr3_nt: TGTGCCAGCAGCCCATCACGGGCGGGTGAGACCCAGTACTTC

v_call: TRBV7-9
j_call: TRBJ2-5
d_call: NA
clone_size: NA
cdr3_aa: CASSSVDASSGGETQYF
cdr3_nt: TGTGCCAGCAGCTCCGTGGACGCGTCCTCAGGGGGGGAGACCCAGTACTTC

v_call: TRBV28
j_call: TRBJ2-2
d_call: NA
clone_size: once
cdr3_aa: CASSPLAGELFF
cdr3_nt: TGTGCCAGCAGTCCCCTCGCCGGGGAGCTGTTTTTT

v_call: TRBV24-1
j_call: TRBJ2-5
d_call: NA
clone_size: NA
cdr3_aa: CATSDGIPGHPDGETQYF
cdr3_nt: TGTGCCACCAGTGATGGGATTCCGGGACACCCGGATGGGGAGACCCAGTACTTC

v_call: TRBV5-1
j_call: TRBJ2-5
d_call: NA
clone_size: few
cdr3_aa: CASASEETQYF
cdr3_nt: TGCGCCAGCGCCTCAGAAGAGACCCAGTACTTC

v_call: TRBV9
j_call: TRBJ2-7
d_call: NA
clone_size: NA
cdr3_aa: CASSAPSGGLDYEQYF
cdr3_nt: TGTGCCAGCAGCGCCCCCTCCGGGGGGCTTGACTACGAGCAGTACTTC

v_call: TRBV28
j_call: TRBJ2-7
d_call: NA
clone_size: NA
cdr3_aa: CASSLFRFPYEQYF
cdr3_nt: TGTGCCAGCAGTTTATTTCGGTTCCCCTACGAGCAGTACTTC

v_call: TRBV7-9
j_call: TRBJ2-5
d_call: TRBD2
clone_size: NA
cdr3_aa: CASSLSSTGLAGGPPTQYF
cdr3_nt: TGTGCCAGCAGCTTATCTTCGACGGGACTAGCGGGGGGCCCGCCGACCCAGTACTTC

v_call: TRBV29-1
j_call: TRBJ1-1
d_call: TRBD1
clone_size: many
cdr3_aa: CSVSQGAGAEAFF
cdr3_nt: TGCAGCGTATCGCAGGGGGCTGGCGCTGAAGCTTTCTTT

v_call: TRBV19
j_call: TRBJ2-3
d_call: NA
clone_size: NA
cdr3_aa: CASSTLTGILLGTDTQYF
cdr3_nt: TGTGCCAGTAGTACACTCACGGGGATACTGTTAGGCACAGATACGCAGTATTTT

v_call: TRBV10-1
j_call: TRBJ2-2
d_call: TRBD2
clone_size: few
cdr3_aa: CASTRTSETGELFF
cdr3_nt: TGCGCCAGCACCAGGACTAGCGAAACCGGGGAGCTGTTTTTT

v_call: TRBV4-1
j_call: TRBJ2-7
d_call: TRBD1
clone_size: NA
cdr3_aa: CASSQPTGQGSYEQYF
cdr3_nt: TGCGCCAGCAGCCAACCGACCGGACAGGGCTCCTACGAGCAGTACTTC

v_call: TRBV6-6
j_call: TRBJ1-2
d_call: TRBD1
clone_size: NA
cdr3_aa: CASSQLPRTGGGYTF
cdr3_nt: TGTGCCAGCAGCCAGCTTCCGCGGACAGGGGGCGGCTACACCTTC